A single sample gave rise to the 14 T cell receptor beta chains below, sequenced in a study of blood T cell repertoires in COVID-19. Assay: immunoSEQ multiplex PCR; the TCRdb copy retains only in-frame clones and omits some. This table holds some 490,000 clones, approximately 86% found once. The sequenced material came from PBMCs or T cells enriched from blood (not recorded which). All receptors derive from a woman in her fifties or sixties who had recovered from COVID-19.

This clone was picked up a small number of times. The V gene is TRBV24-1, the J gene TRBJ2-2; D remains ambiguous. With 6 bases removed from V and 1 base from J, the gap between germline ends came to 8 bases. Germline loops: CDR1 KGHDR, CDR2 SFDVKD. The CDR3 covers 14 residues. This chain's CDR3 is CATSLDGNTGELFF. The DNA of the CDR3 is TGTGCCACCAGTCTAGACGGGAACACCGGGGAGCTGTTTTTT.

The chain couples TRBV3-1 (or the pseudogene TRBV3-2) to TRBJ1-4; D is unresolved. Per germline, CDR1 LGHDT and CDR2 YNNKEL (reference sequence). The CDR3 loop spans 15 amino acids. The V gene lost 0 bases and the J gene lost 3 bases, with 8 bases spanning the gap. CDR3 in amino acids: CASSQDLGANEKLFF. CDR3 in DNA: TGTGCCAGCAGCCAAGATTTAGGAGCTAATGAAAAACTGTTTTTT.

The chain carries TRBV18 and TRBJ1-1, with unresolved D. Germline loops: CDR1 KGHSH, CDR2 LQKENI. There are 13 residues in the CDR3. Trimming stripped 6 bases from V and 8 bases from J, with 16 bases between. The chain's CDR3 is CASSFNPNWEAFF. The DNA of the CDR3 is TGTGCCAGCTCGTTCAATCCTAACTGGGAAGCTTTCTTT.

The genes are TRBV5-1 and TRBJ2-2; 11 nucleotides match TRBD1. The CDR3 covers 16 residues. Per the germline V gene, CDR1 is SGHRS and CDR2 is YFSETQ. The V gene end was trimmed by 2 bases and the J gene end by 4 bases; junction bases not matched to a gene: 4. CDR3 amino acids: CASSFGGTGGTGELFF. CDR3 bases: TGCGCCAGCAGCTTCGGTGGGACAGGGGGCACCGGGGAGCTGTTTTTT.

This chain's CDR3 is CASSQKQGVSGNTIYF. CDR3 DNA: TGTGCCAGCAGCCAAAAACAGGGAGTGTCTGGAAACACCATATATTTT. V gene TRBV4-2 combines with J gene TRBJ1-3; D perhaps matches TRBD1 (6 bases). There are 16 residues in the CDR3. The V gene's germline CDR1 is LGHNA and CDR2 YNFKEQ. V gave up 2 bases and J gave up 1 base, with 12 bases separating them.

The chain combines TRBV3-1 (or the pseudogene TRBV3-2) with TRBJ1-1, with a possible D match to TRBD1 (6 bases). The germline gives CDR1 LGHDT, CDR2 YNNKEL (reference sequence). The CDR3 runs to 12 residues. The germline V and J ends were trimmed by 4 bases and 5 bases, with 8 bases remaining between them. In DNA form, the CDR3 reads TGTGCCAGCAGCCTAAGGGGGACTGAAGCTTTCTTT. Translated: CASSLRGTEAFF.

The chain joins TRBV10-3 to TRBJ2-3; 9 bases fit TRBD1. Per germline, CDR1 ENHRY and CDR2 SYGVKD. Losses at the gene ends were 4 bases for V and 2 bases for J; bases not matched to a gene: 7. This CDR3 is 16 amino acids long. The CDR3 is CAISGLRTGVTDTQYF. The CDR3 DNA follows: TGTGCCATCAGTGGATTGAGGACAGGGGTCACAGATACGCAGTATTTT.

DNA of the CDR3: TGTGCCAGCAGCGTAGCTATAGGGCTAGCGGGCACAGATACGCAGTATTTT. Amino acids: CASSVAIGLAGTDTQYF. The chain combines TRBV9 with TRBJ2-3, with 7 bases that match TRBD2. V trimming: 0 bases; J trimming: 1 base; junction bases outside the gene matches: 8. This CDR3 region has 17 residues. CDR1 SGDLS and CDR2 YYNGEE come from the germline V gene.

The CDR3 sequence is CASSEASGGRNEQFF. In nucleotides, the CDR3 is TGCGCCAGCAGTGAGGCTAGCGGGGGAAGGAATGAGCAGTTCTTC. The V call is TRBV10-1, the J call TRBJ2-1, with 10 bases matching TRBD2. Germline V gene data show CDR1 as WNHNN and CDR2 as SYGVQD (reference sequence). Trimming cost V 2 bases and J 7 bases; bases outside gene matches: 5. The CDR3 is 15 amino acids.

The chain uses TRBV29-1 and TRBJ2-7; 10 bases agree with TRBD2. Germline lookup yields CDR1 SQVTM and CDR2 ANQGSEA. J lost 3 bases, V lost 6 bases, and 8 bases had no gene match. The CDR3 is 14 residues long. The CDR3 is CSVGLAGANYEQYV. CDR3 nucleotides: TGCAGCGTGGGGCTAGCGGGGGCCAACTACGAGCAGTACGTC.

This sequence joins TRBV6-5 and TRBJ1-1; TRBD1 aligns across 7 bases. Germline V gene sequence: CDR1 MNHEY, CDR2 SVGAGI. The length of the CDR3 is 12 residues. Losses at the gene ends were 10 bases for V and 3 bases for J; bases not matched to a gene: 5. CDR3 in DNA: TGTGCCACCGGGACAGTGTACACTGAAGCTTTCTTT. It encodes CATGTVYTEAFF.

The chain couples TRBV28 to TRBJ2-6, with D possibly being TRBD2 (5 bases). The V gene's germline CDR1 is MDHEN and CDR2 SYDVKM. V gave up 5 bases and J gave up 3 bases, with 11 bases separating them. CDR3 length: 15 amino acids. As DNA, the CDR3 is TGTGCCAGCAGTCGGACCGGGGTTGGGGCCAACGTCCTGACTTTC. Its protein product is CASSRTGVGANVLTF.

The chain uses TRBV24-1 and TRBJ2-3, with D possibly TRBD2 on 6 matching bases. Germline assignment: CDR1 KGHDR and CDR2 SFDVKD. V lost 6 bases, J lost 1 base, and 22 bases lay in between. The CDR3 sequence is 18 residues long. As DNA, the CDR3 is TGTGCCACCAGTACACCCCTTTTAGCGGAGGACCGCACAGATACGCAGTATTTT. This translates into CATSTPLLAEDRTDTQYF.

Only one count was recorded for this clone. The chain is built from TRBV5-8 and TRBJ1-1; D unresolved. With 2 bases removed from V and 6 bases from J, the gap between germline ends came to 14 bases. This CDR3 region has 14 residues. Germline-derived CDR1 and CDR2 are SGHTS and YDEGEE. This CDR3 reads CASSFDGRLAEAFF. The CDR3 region has the DNA TGTGCCAGCAGCTTTGACGGGAGGTTGGCTGAAGCTTTCTTT.